A single count supports the clone carrying this T cell receptor beta chain. Its specificity is unknown. The donors were healthy bone marrow donors. This sample is part of a study of cytomegalovirus exposure and HLA in healthy donors. After removal of 1 base from V and 7 bases from J, the junction contained 9 bases not matched to a gene. The CDR3 is 17 amino acids. CDR1 is MDHEN and CDR2 is SYDVKM in the germline V gene. Study outcomes and limitations: In a later analysis, DRB1 alleles had the most associated TCRs; HLA-C alleles the fewest. Later on, an analysis tied approximately 15,000 TCR beta sequences to HLA alleles at 0.05 false discovery rate.

The PCR employed 60 Vbeta primers together with 13 Jbeta primers. Assay: immunoSEQ multiplex PCR; the TCRdb copy retains only in-frame clones and omits some. This sample has tens of thousands of clones, with 70% to 85% found just once. J is TRBJ1-6 and V is TRBV28, with 8 bases fitting TRBD1. Specimen: PBMCs. This TCR came from a man aged 30-40 years in good health and CMV-seronegative. As DNA, the CDR3 is TGTGCCAGCAGTTTATACTCAGGGGGCACCAGGAATTCACCCCTCCACTTT. It specifies CASSLYSGGTRNSPLHF.